The rows below give T cell receptor beta chains drawn from one sample of a study of blood T cell repertoires in COVID-19. Method: immunoSEQ multiplex PCR; TCRdb's copy keeps in-frame clones and lacks some. The sample contains 250,000 to 350,000 clones, about 90% of which appear only once. Sequenced input: PBMCs or T cells enriched from blood (not recorded which). The origin of the receptors is a woman aged 25 to 45 who had recovered from COVID-19. The CDR3 runs from the conserved cysteine through the conserved F or W.

V gene: TRBV6-5
J gene: TRBJ1-1
CDR3 protein: CASSYRNMNTEAFF

V gene: TRBV7-9
J gene: TRBJ1-1
CDR3 protein: CASSPGQTEAFF

V gene: TRBV6-1
J gene: TRBJ1-2
CDR3 protein: CASSENDRFSYTF

V gene: TRBV7-3
J gene: TRBJ2-7
CDR3 protein: CASSYTQSYEQYF

V gene: TRBV20-1
J gene: TRBJ1-2
CDR3 protein: CSASLDRALNGYTF

V gene: TRBV3-1/TRBV3-2
J gene: TRBJ2-1
CDR3 protein: CASSKIAGVRSNEQFF

V gene: TRBV6-5
J gene: TRBJ1-1
CDR3 protein: CASSYGTGADTEAFF

V gene: TRBV9
J gene: TRBJ1-6
CDR3 protein: CASSVDRDSPLHF

V gene: TRBV6-5
J gene: TRBJ1-2
CDR3 protein: CASQGRTGAYGYTF

V gene: TRBV19
J gene: TRBJ1-1
CDR3 protein: CASSIAQGFTEAFF

V gene: TRBV19
J gene: TRBJ2-1
CDR3 protein: CASSIDASGGLNEQFF

V gene: TRBV14
J gene: TRBJ2-1
CDR3 protein: CASSQTGSGSGHNEQFF

V gene: TRBV18
J gene: TRBJ1-3
CDR3 protein: CASSPPSSSGNTIYF

V gene: TRBV5-8
J gene: TRBJ1-3
CDR3 protein: CASSLYRRSGNTIYF

V gene: TRBV28
J gene: TRBJ2-7
CDR3 protein: CASRDGLHEQYF

V gene: TRBV12-3/TRBV12-4
J gene: TRBJ1-1
CDR3 protein: CASSDRLAEAFF

V gene: TRBV21-1
J gene: TRBJ1-1
CDR3 protein: CASSPGATEAFF

V gene: TRBV7-9
J gene: TRBJ1-2
CDR3 protein: CASSLITGGNGYTF

V gene: TRBV7-9
J gene: TRBJ2-3
CDR3 protein: CASSLFFSGGGDTQYF

V gene: TRBV19
J gene: TRBJ1-6
CDR3 protein: CASKEGEYSPLHF

V gene: TRBV7-9
J gene: TRBJ1-2
CDR3 protein: CASSSPSDSRYGYTF

V gene: TRBV30
J gene: TRBJ1-1
CDR3 protein: CASDREHF

V gene: TRBV12-3/TRBV12-4
J gene: TRBJ2-7
CDR3 protein: CASRRGSSVEQYF

V gene: TRBV7-9
J gene: TRBJ2-1
CDR3 protein: CASSLGGQRSYNEQFF

V gene: TRBV7-6
J gene: TRBJ1-2
CDR3 protein: CASSLRGQGEGYTF

V gene: TRBV7-9
J gene: TRBJ1-1
CDR3 protein: CASSLEWGRNTEAFF

V gene: TRBV19
J gene: TRBJ1-5
CDR3 protein: CASSIGGGQPQHF